The 12 T cell receptor beta chains below come from one sample, sequenced in a study of beta chain features in type 1 diabetes. Every bit of the isolated RNA underwent reverse transcription, so sequencing read expressed TCRB transcripts. Some clones are missing from TCRdb's copy, which holds only in-frame ones; the method was immunoSEQ multiplex PCR. The table records 450,000 or so clones, approximately 10% of them present only once. The sample consisted of naive CD4+ T cells from blood. These receptors were obtained from a young woman in good health.

The V gene is TRBV7-2, the J gene TRBJ1-3, with 10 nucleotides matching TRBD1. Trimming removed 3 bases from V and 2 bases from J; junction bases left unmatched: 13. This CDR3 region has 19 residues. Germline lookup yields CDR1 SGHTA and CDR2 FQGNSA. The CDR3 sequence: CASSFHLRDRGPTGNTIYF. The CDR3 nucleotides read TGTGCCAGCAGCTTCCACCTCCGAGACAGGGGGCCAACTGGAAACACCATATATTTT. The full variable domain, rest sourced from reference TRBV7-2 and TRBJ1-3, is GAGVSQSPSNKVTEKGKDVELRCDPISGHTALYWYRQSLGQGLEFLIYFQGNSAPDKSGLPSDRFSAERTGGSVSTLTIQRTQQEDSAVYLCASSFHLRDRGPTGNTIYFGEGSWLTVV.

The rearrangement uses TRBV10-3 and TRBJ2-7; no definite D call. Between the trimmed V and J ends, which lost 0 bases and 4 bases, there was a span of 16 bases. CDR3 length: 16 residues. The germline CDR1 and CDR2 sequences are ENHRY and SYGVKD. The CDR3 region has the DNA TGTGCCATCAGTGAGTCTCGCGGAAACGGACGGTACGAGCAGTACTTC. The encoded protein is CAISESRGNGRYEQYF.

The chain is built from TRBV25-1 and TRBJ2-6; 11 nucleotides align to TRBD1. In germline, CDR1 is MGHDK, CDR2 SYGVNS. J lost 5 bases, V lost 0 bases, and 6 bases had no gene match. The CDR3 spans 18 residues. CDR3 residues: CASSEYGTGGLRANVLTF. The CDR3 DNA follows: TGTGCCAGCAGTGAATATGGGACAGGGGGACTTAGGGCCAACGTCCTGACTTTC.

This clone occurred a few times. The gene calls are TRBV7-9 and TRBJ2-1; 8 positions agree with TRBD2. Germline trimming cut 3 bases from V and 6 bases from J; bases unmatched to any gene: 7. The CDR3 loop spans 15 amino acids. Germline loops: CDR1 SEHNR, CDR2 FQNEAQ (reference sequence). CDR3 amino acids: CASSLAGGSVNEQFF. The CDR3 bases are TGTGCCAGCAGCTTGGCGGGAGGCTCGGTCAATGAGCAGTTCTTC.

J is TRBJ2-3 and V is TRBV25-1; 8 bases match TRBD2. The CDR3 has 16 residues. Germline V gene lookup returns CDR1 MGHDK and CDR2 SYGVNS. V was clipped by 2 bases and J by 3 bases; unmatched bases: 7. The CDR3 is CASSEGVSGRTDTQYF. CDR3 bases: TGTGCCAGCAGTGAAGGTGTAAGCGGGAGAACAGATACGCAGTATTTT.

This clone was detected only a few times. CDR3 nucleotide sequence: TGTGCCAGCTCCTTATTACAGGGAGAGGTAAACGAGCAGTACTTC. It encodes CASSLLQGEVNEQYF. The chain carries TRBV18 and TRBJ2-7; weak D call: TRBD1 (6 bases). The CDR3 spans 15 residues. Deletions cut 6 bases from V and 5 bases from J, with 20 bases between. The germline CDR1 and CDR2 sequences are KGHSH and LQKENI.

This chain connects TRBV25-1 to TRBJ2-5; 11 nucleotides line up with TRBD1. J lost 4 bases, V lost 3 bases, and 10 bases had no gene match. The CDR3 is 17 amino acids. The germline V gene has CDR1 MGHDK and CDR2 SYGVNS. As DNA, the CDR3 is TGTGCCAGCAGTGATGGCCGGACAGGGGGCATGCGAGAGACCCAGTACTTC. Translated: CASSDGRTGGMRETQYF. Supplemented by reference TRBV25-1 and TRBJ2-5, the full variable domain reads EADIYQTPRYLVIGTGKKITLECSQTMGHDKMYWYQQDPGMELHLIHYSYGVNSTEKGDLSSESTVSRIRTEHFPLTLESARPSHTSQYLCASSDGRTGGMRETQYFGPGTRLLVL.

In its sample, this clone was seen a few times. The genes are TRBV29-1 and TRBJ1-2, with a weak D call TRBD1 (6 bases). Germline loops: CDR1 SQVTM, CDR2 ANQGSEA. The CDR3 has 12 residues. V lost 4 bases and J lost 5, with 11 bases in between. The DNA for the CDR3 is TGCAGCGTTGGCAGGGGTGTGTATGGCTACACCTTC. Protein sequence: CSVGRGVYGYTF.

The chain employs TRBV29-1 and TRBJ2-1; 12 nucleotides agree with TRBD2. The CDR3 is 19 residues long. The germline V gene encodes CDR1 SQVTM and CDR2 ANQGSEA. Trimming took 0 bases from V and 0 from J; bases not matched to a gene: 9. In DNA form, the CDR3 reads TGCAGCGTTGAAGATCTAGCTAGCGGGGGGGCGAGCTCCTACAATGAGCAGTTCTTC. This codes for CSVEDLASGGASSYNEQFF.

This chain joins TRBV4-3 and TRBJ2-3, with TRBD2 as a possible D gene (6 bases). CDR3 length equals 14 residues. Germline values: CDR1 LGHNA, CDR2 YSLEER. V lost 4 bases and J 5 bases, leaving 13 bases between the germline ends. The CDR3 protein is CASSRTGVRDTQYF. As DNA, the CDR3 is TGCGCCAGCAGCCGGACGGGAGTACGAGATACGCAGTATTTT.

This rearrangement joins TRBV6-5 to TRBJ2-1, with TRBD2 identical over 7 bases. Germline V gives CDR1 MNHEY, CDR2 SVGAGI. Unmatched junction bases numbered 10, after V lost 5 bases and J lost 9 bases. The CDR3 loop spans 14 amino acids. The CDR3 DNA follows: TGTGCCAGCAGTCCGAACGGGCGGGAGAGTGAGCAGTTCTTC. Its protein product is CASSPNGRESEQFF.

This clone was detected only a few times. The chain links TRBV18 to TRBJ2-5, with 7 bases lining up with TRBD2. CDR1 is KGHSH, CDR2 LQKENI, per germline. This CDR3 spans 15 amino acids. Trimming removed 3 bases from V and 4 bases from J; junction bases left unmatched: 8. CDR3 nucleotides: TGTGCCAGCTCACCTGGAGCGGGGATGGCAGAGACCCAGTACTTC. This sequence encodes CASSPGAGMAETQYF.